These T cell receptor beta chains were read from a single sample in a study of sequential checkpoint blockade in melanoma. Method: immunoSEQ multiplex PCR; TCRdb's copy keeps in-frame clones and lacks some. The sample lists 40,000 or so clones, just over 85% occurring once. The sequencing used CD8+ T cells sorted from blood (inferred from file names), collected from a patient given nivolumab and ipilimumab in sequence. These receptors all come from a human donor with melanoma. CDR3s include the opening cysteine and the closing phenylalanine or tryptophan. Clone size is not always given. Where it is, it says once, few, many or a class for expanded clones.

V,length,J,size,CDR3
TRBV6-5,14,TRBJ2-1,.,CASSGSPPPGEQFF
TRBV28,15,TRBJ1-2,.,CASSLYRERNYGYTF
TRBV11-3,16,TRBJ2-2,.,CASSPRGVTNTGELFF
TRBV2,17,TRBJ2-1,.,CASSEGVLATQGDEQFF
TRBV6-5,16,TRBJ1-3,once,CASSYGRGSSGNTIYF
TRBV5-1,16,TRBJ2-3,.,CASSPGLAGSQDTQYF
TRBV30,14,TRBJ2-3,.,CAWAGLAGTDTQYF
TRBV9,13,TRBJ2-5,.,CASSVGGAGTQYF
TRBV2,14,TRBJ2-5,.,CASTGDDTQETQYF
TRBV19,14,TRBJ1-2,.,CASSIDLRYYGYTF
TRBV28,14,TRBJ2-1,few,CAGGGIGSYNEQFF
TRBV13,17,TRBJ2-6,.,CASDYRDSRSGANVLTF
TRBV19,14,TRBJ2-1,.,CASKTDAHPGEQFF
TRBV7-9,18,TRBJ1-5,.,CASSGQRTSTGSLSPQHF
TRBV5-6,14,TRBJ2-7,once,CASSLGGDSYEQYF
TRBV19,14,TRBJ1-5,.,CASGWGTGTQPQHF
TRBV10-3,17,TRBJ2-5,.,CAISEGGQRELQETQYF